Listed here is a single T cell receptor beta chain. The antigen this receptor binds is unknown. Per-base quality was not reported, and no clone a single base away is much larger than it. These data come from a study of CD8+CD57+ T cells in acquired aplastic anemia (dated by TCRdb to the late 2010s). Study-wide context: Extracted DNA from sorted CD4+ and CD8+ cells averaged 3.2 ug, ranging from roughly 0.2 to 30 ug. Mean read counts for healthy donor samples were about 10.8 million for CD4+ cells and fewer than 12 million for CD8+ cells. On the study overall, not on this receptor specifically: No significant difference in CD8+ Simpson's diversity was found between patients and healthy controls (P=0.060). Although some 28 CD8+ CDR3 sequences were shared by patients and controls, these sequences appeared highly expressed in patients and within the immunodominant clones of patients.

The study deep-sequenced TCR repertoires of sorted CD4+ and CD8+ blood T cells from severe aplastic anemia patients and healthy subjects. Ficoll-Paque density gradient centrifugation was used to isolate peripheral blood mononuclear cells. CD4+ and CD8+ T cells were sorted by FACS or magnetic beads before DNA extraction. Deletion took 3 bases off V and 1 base off J, with a span of 5 bases between the germline ends. CDR3 length: 13 amino acids, cysteine to phenylalanine. Only the CDR3 part of the read is kept: 39 bases, read in frame from the first base. The germline V gene sets CDR1 to KGHDR and CDR2 to SFDVKD. TCR beta VDJ combination and CDR3 sequence profiling used genomic DNA as the template. An Illumina HiSeq 2000 was used for TCR repertoire sequencing. As for the original processing: Repertoires were assessed using TRBV/TRBJ rearrangement plots, CDR3 size and DJ length profiles, and Simpson's diversity index. Whichever DNA sequence was most abundant in the deep sequencing data was defined as the immunodominant clone. CDR3 amino acid sequences were screened for sharing across subjects and were compared with published repertoires and the VDJdb database. The public reads were quality trimmed at Q25 with fastp and then assembled into clones with MiXCR by TCRdb, keeping productive beta chains. One record per CDR3 amino acid sequence lists the most common genes and DNA. TCRdb's processing, not the authors' own work, is the source of the V and J calls. The sample contains 150,000 to 200,000 distinct CDR3 sequences, about 48% of them found a single time. The ten most abundant clones make up approximately 1.1% of the sample.

The chain couples TRBV24-1 to TRBJ2-5, with the D gene too uncertain to name. The clonotype was recovered from a human donor in good health. The source material was sorted CD4+, CD8+, or CD8+CD57+ T cells (not recorded which) from PBMCs. The DNA sequence is as follows: TGTGCCACCAGTGATGGCAGCCAAGAGACCCAGTACTTC. Its translation reads: CATSDGSQETQYF.